Listed here are 6 T cell receptor beta chains from one sample, sequenced in a study of T cell responses to AZD1222 COVID-19 vaccine. Method: immunoSEQ multiplex PCR; TCRdb's copy keeps in-frame clones and lacks some. The sample yields 95,000 to 120,000 clones, about 86% seen once. Sequences were derived from peripheral blood, sampled on day 0 of AZD1222 vaccination. These receptors all come from an adult in good health.

The chain employs TRBV9 and TRBJ1-2; unclear D gene. Germline V gene data show CDR1 as SGDLS and CDR2 as YYNGEE. This CDR3 has 16 amino acids. The ends were cut back, 0 bases at V and 0 bases at J, with 12 bases in the middle. The CDR3 DNA is TGTGCCAGCAGCGTAGCTAGCACAGCCTCTAACTATGGCTACACCTTC. It codes for CASSVASTASNYGYTF.

This chain links TRBV28 with TRBJ1-4; TRBD1 agrees at 9 bases. Germline values: CDR1 MDHEN, CDR2 SYDVKM. Germline trimming cut 5 bases from V and 7 bases from J; bases unmatched to any gene: 8. The CDR3 is 15 residues long. The CDR3 loop reads CASSVMTGGSEKLFF. The DNA for the CDR3 is TGTGCCAGCAGTGTAATGACAGGGGGGAGTGAAAAACTGTTTTTT. The full variable domain, in which reference TRBV28 and TRBJ1-4 provide the parts outside the CDR3, is DVKVTQSSRYLVKRTGEKVFLECVQDMDHENMFWYRQDPGLGLRLIYFSYDVKMKEKGDIPEGYSVSREKKERFSLILESASTNQTSMYLCASSVMTGGSEKLFFGSGTQLSVL.

This rearrangement joins TRBV11-3 to TRBJ2-3; 8 bases are a match to TRBD1. Germline V lookup: CDR1 SGHNT, CDR2 YENEEA. The CDR3 runs 14 residues. With V trimmed by 5 bases and J by 0 bases, 1 base remained unmatched. DNA of the CDR3: TGTGCCAGCAGCGACAGGGGTAGCACAGATACGCAGTATTTT. Its protein is CASSDRGSTDTQYF.

This clone was seen more than once but under ten times. V gene TRBV4-1 combines with J gene TRBJ1-6; D is possibly TRBD1 (5 bases). Germline assignment: CDR1 MGHRA and CDR2 YSYEKL. V was cut by 5 bases and J by 7 bases, with 24 bases left in between. This CDR3 is built from 18 residues. The CDR3 reads CASSSPGGVESLNSPLHF. CDR3 DNA sequence: TGCGCCAGCAGCTCACCCGGGGGGGTTGAATCCCTCAATTCACCCCTCCACTTT.

The chain combines TRBV7-9 with TRBJ2-5, with 12 bases lining up with TRBD2. After removal of 6 bases from V and 5 bases from J, the junction contained 7 bases not matched to a gene. This CDR3 is built from 15 residues. Germline CDR1 reads SEHNR; CDR2 reads FQNEAQ (reference sequence). In DNA, the CDR3 is TGTGCCAGCAGTACTAGCGGGGGGCCCGGGGAGACCCAGTACTTC. It codes for CASSTSGGPGETQYF.

The chain uses TRBV18 and TRBJ1-3; no firm D call. Per germline, CDR1 KGHSH and CDR2 LQKENI. The CDR3 has 14 amino acids. The V and J ends lost 3 bases and 2 bases respectively, with 8 bases between them. Here the CDR3 DNA reads TGTGCCAGCTCACCTACCGACGCTGGAAACACCATATATTTT. It yields the protein CASSPTDAGNTIYF.